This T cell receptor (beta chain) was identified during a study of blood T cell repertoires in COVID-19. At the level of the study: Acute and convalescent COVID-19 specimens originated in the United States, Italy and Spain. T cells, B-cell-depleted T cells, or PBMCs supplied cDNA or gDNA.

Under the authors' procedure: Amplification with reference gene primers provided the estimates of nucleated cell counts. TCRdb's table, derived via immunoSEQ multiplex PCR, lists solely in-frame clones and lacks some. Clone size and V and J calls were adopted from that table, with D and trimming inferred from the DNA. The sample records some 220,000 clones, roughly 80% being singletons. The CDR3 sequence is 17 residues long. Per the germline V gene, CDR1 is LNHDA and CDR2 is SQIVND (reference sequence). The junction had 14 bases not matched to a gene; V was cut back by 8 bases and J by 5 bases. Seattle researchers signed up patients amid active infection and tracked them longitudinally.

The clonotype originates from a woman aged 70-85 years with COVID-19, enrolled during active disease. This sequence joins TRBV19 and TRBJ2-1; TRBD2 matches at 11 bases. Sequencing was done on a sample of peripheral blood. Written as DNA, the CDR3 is TGTGCCAGTGCCATGGCGGGGCTAGCGGGAGGTCACAATGAGCAGTTCTTC. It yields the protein CASAMAGLAGGHNEQFF.